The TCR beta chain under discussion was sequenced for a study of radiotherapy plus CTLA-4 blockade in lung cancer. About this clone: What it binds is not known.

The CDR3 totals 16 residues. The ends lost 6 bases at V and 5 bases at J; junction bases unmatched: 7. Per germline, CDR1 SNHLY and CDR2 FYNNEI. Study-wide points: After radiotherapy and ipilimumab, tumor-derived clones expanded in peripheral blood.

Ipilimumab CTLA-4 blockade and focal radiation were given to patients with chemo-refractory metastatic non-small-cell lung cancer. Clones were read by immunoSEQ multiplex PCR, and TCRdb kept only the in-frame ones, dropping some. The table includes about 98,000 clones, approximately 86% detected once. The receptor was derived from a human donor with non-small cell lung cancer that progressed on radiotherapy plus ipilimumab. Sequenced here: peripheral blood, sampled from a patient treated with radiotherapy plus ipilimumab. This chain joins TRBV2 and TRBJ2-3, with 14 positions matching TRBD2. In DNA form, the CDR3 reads TGTGCCAGCAGGGACAGACTAGCGGGAGGGATAGATACGCAGTATTTT. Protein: CASRDRLAGGIDTQYF.